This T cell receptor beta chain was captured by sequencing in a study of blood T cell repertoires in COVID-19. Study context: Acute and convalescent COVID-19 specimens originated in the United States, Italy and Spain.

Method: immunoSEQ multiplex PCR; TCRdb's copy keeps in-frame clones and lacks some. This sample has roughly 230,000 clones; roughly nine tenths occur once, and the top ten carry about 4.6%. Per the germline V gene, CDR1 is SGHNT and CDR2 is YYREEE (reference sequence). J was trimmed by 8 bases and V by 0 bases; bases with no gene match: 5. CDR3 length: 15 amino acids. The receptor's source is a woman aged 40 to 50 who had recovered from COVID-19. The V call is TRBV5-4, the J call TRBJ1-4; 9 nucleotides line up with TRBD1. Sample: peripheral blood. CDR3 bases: TGTGCCAGCAGCTTGGGAGGGACAGGGAAAGAAAAACTGTTTTTT. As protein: CASSLGGTGKEKLFF.